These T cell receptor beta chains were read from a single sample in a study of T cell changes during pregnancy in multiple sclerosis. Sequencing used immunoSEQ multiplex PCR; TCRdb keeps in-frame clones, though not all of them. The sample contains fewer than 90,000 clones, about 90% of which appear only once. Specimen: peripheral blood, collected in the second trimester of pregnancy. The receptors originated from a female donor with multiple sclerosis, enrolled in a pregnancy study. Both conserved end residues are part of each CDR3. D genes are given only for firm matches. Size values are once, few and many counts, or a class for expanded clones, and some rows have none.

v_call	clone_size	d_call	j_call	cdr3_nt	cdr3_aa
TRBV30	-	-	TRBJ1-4	TGTGCCTGGAGTGTAGGGCGGCAGGGGTCTGAAAAACTGTTTTTT	CAWSVGRQGSEKLFF
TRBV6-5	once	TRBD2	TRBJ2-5	TGTGCCAGCAGTTACCCACTAGCGGGGGGTGAAGAGACCCAGTACTTC	CASSYPLAGGEETQYF
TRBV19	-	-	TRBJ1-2	TGTGCCAGTAGACAACGCCCCCGGGGATTGGACTATGGCTACACCTTC	CASRQRPRGLDYGYTF
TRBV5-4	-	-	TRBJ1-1	TGTGCCAGCAGCTTGCGGGGGAGGAGAACTGAAGCTTTCTTT	CASSLRGRRTEAFF
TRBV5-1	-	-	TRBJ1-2	TGCGCCAGCAGCCCTGGGGGGGCGAACTATGGCTACACCTTC	CASSPGGANYGYTF
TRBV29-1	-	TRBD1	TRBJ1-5	TGCAGCGTTTCCCAGGACAGGTCCAATCAGCCCCAGCATTTT	CSVSQDRSNQPQHF
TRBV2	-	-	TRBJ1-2	TGTGCCAGCAAAGGTATCGACAGAGTGGGCTACACCTTC	CASKGIDRVGYTF
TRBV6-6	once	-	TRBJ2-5	TGTGCCAGCAGCCCTAGTAAGCAGACCCAGTACTTC	CASSPSKQTQYF
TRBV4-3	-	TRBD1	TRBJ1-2	TGCGCCAGCAGCCAACATGGGGGACAGCGGACGTTC	CASSQHGGQRTF
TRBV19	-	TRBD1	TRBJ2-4	TGTGCCAGTATGCGGACAGGGGGAAACATTCAGTACTTC	CASMRTGGNIQYF